These 26 T cell receptor beta chains originate from one sample sequenced in a study of cytomegalovirus exposure and HLA in healthy donors (dated by TCRdb to about 2017). Library prep was done by the immunoSEQ multiplex PCR assay. For the multiplex PCR, a mixture combining 60 forward primers for TCR Vbeta segments and 13 reverse primers for TCR Jbeta segments was used. The source is immuneACCESS, and TCRdb retained only in-frame sequences with V and J called. Part of the clones is not carried over; for the studies checked, unresolved V genes explain less than half of this, and the remainder is unexplained. The sample includes 70,000 to 95,000 clones, with around 84% observed a single time. The top ten clonotypes cover 2% to 2.5% of the sample. The specimen sequenced was PBMCs. Receptor source: a man between 18 and 35 years old in good health and CMV-seronegative.

CDR3 in amino acids: CASSPRQGAFPIYGYTF. The CDR3 DNA follows: TGTGCCAGCAGCCCCCGACAGGGGGCGTTCCCTATCTATGGCTACACCTTC. The chain carries TRBV5-8 and TRBJ1-2; 10 nucleotides line up with TRBD1. The germline CDR1 and CDR2 sequences are SGHTS and YDEGEE. This CDR3 contains 17 residues. V was pared by 4 bases and J by 4 bases, with 13 bases of the junction left unmatched.

This clone was counted once. V is TRBV5-1 and J is TRBJ2-3, with a possible D match to TRBD1 (6 bases). Germline CDR1 is SGHRS and CDR2 is YFSETQ. V lost 4 bases to trimming and J lost 3 bases, with 18 bases between them. CDR3 length: 16 amino acids. The CDR3 nucleotides are TGCGCCAGCAGCAAGGACAGTCCCCAGGGGACAGATACGCAGTATTTT. Translating it yields CASSKDSPQGTDTQYF.

This clone was seen a few times. The J gene is TRBJ1-1, the V gene TRBV6-1; no reliable D call. CDR1 MNHNS and CDR2 SASEGT come from the germline V gene. V dropped 8 bases and J dropped 5 bases, with 15 bases sitting between them. The CDR3 totals 13 residues. CDR3 sequence reads: CASVQTGVTEAFF. CDR3 coding DNA: TGTGCCAGCGTACAAACCGGGGTGACTGAAGCTTTCTTT.

This sequence joins TRBV5-1 and TRBJ2-7, with 9 positions matching TRBD1. The germline gives CDR1 SGHRS, CDR2 YFSETQ. The V and J ends lost 4 bases and 3 bases, in that order; junction bases with no gene match: 8. CDR3 length: 15 amino acids. CDR3 in amino acids: CASSTDPTGGYEQYF. As DNA, the CDR3 is TGCGCCAGCAGCACGGATCCGACAGGGGGCTACGAGCAGTACTTC. The whole variable domain, remainder taken from reference TRBV5-1 and TRBJ2-7, is KAGVTQTPRYLIKTRGQQVTLSCSPISGHRSVSWYQQTPGQGLQFLFEYFSETQRNKGNFPGRFSGRQFSNSRSEMNVSTLELGDSALYLCASSTDPTGGYEQYFGPGTRLTVT.

This chain connects TRBV19 to TRBJ2-5, with 15 bases identical to TRBD2. The J call may be faulty, since TRBJ2-7 better matches the DNA end. The length of the CDR3 is 16 residues. Germline V lookup: CDR1 LNHDA, CDR2 SQIVND (reference sequence). CDR3 loop: CASSALGLAGGYEQYF. CDR3 nucleotide sequence: TGTGCCAGTAGCGCCCTGGGACTAGCGGGGGGTTACGAGCAGTACTTC.

The V gene is TRBV19, the J gene TRBJ1-1; TRBD1 matches at 7 bases. The ends lost 5 bases at V and 7 bases at J; junction bases unmatched: 4. The CDR3 length is 12 residues. CDR1 and CDR2 (germline): LNHDA, SQIVND (reference sequence). The CDR3 here is CASSGQVFEAFF. The CDR3 nucleotides are TGTGCCAGTAGTGGACAGGTCTTTGAAGCTTTCTTT.

This clone was seen only a few times. The chain has TRBV4-1 and TRBJ1-1, with D uncertain. The germline V gene encodes CDR1 MGHRA and CDR2 YSYEKL. The CDR3 is 15 residues long. V was shortened by 1 base and J by 0 bases, with 9 bases between the two germline ends. The CDR3 DNA reads TGCGCCAGCAGCCAAGTCTTCAGTCTGAACACTGAAGCTTTCTTT. Protein: CASSQVFSLNTEAFF.

The CDR3: CASSIDAVANTGELFF. CDR3 DNA sequence: TGTGCCAGTAGTATAGACGCGGTAGCGAACACCGGGGAGCTGTTTTTT. This chain connects TRBV19 to TRBJ2-2; D remains ambiguous. Germline-derived CDR1 and CDR2 are LNHDA and SQIVND (reference sequence). Trimming took 0 bases from V and 0 from J, leaving 8 bases between them. This CDR3 is 16 amino acids long. Together with reference TRBV19 and TRBJ2-2, the CDR3 gives the full variable domain: DGGITQSPKYLFRKEGQNVTLSCEQNLNHDAMYWYRQDPGQGLRLIYYSQIVNDFQKGDIAEGYSVSREKKESFPLTVTSAQKNPTAFYLCASSIDAVANTGELFFGEGSRLTVL.

There are a few counts of this clone. V usage is TRBV4-2 and J usage is TRBJ2-7, with 7 nucleotides matching TRBD1. V lost 0 bases to trimming and J lost 2 bases; unmatched junction nucleotides: 13. The CDR3 extends over 18 amino acids. Germline values: CDR1 LGHNA, CDR2 YNFKEQ. The CDR3, as DNA: TGTGCCAGCAGCCAAGAGAGTTACCGGACAGGAGACCCCTACGAGCAGTACTTC. This gives the protein CASSQESYRTGDPYEQYF.

This clone was counted a few times. The rearrangement links TRBV5-4 to TRBJ2-1; D may be TRBD1 (6 bases). CDR1 and CDR2 (germline): SGHNT, YYREEE (reference sequence). Trimming removed 0 bases at V and 2 bases at J, with 6 bases between. The CDR3 runs 14 residues. The CDR3 is CASSLGDTYNEQFF. CDR3 bases: TGTGCCAGCAGCTTGGGGGACACCTACAATGAGCAGTTCTTC.

The V call is TRBV5-8, the J call TRBJ2-2, with D possibly being TRBD2 (6 bases). CDR3 length equals 15 residues. CDR1 and CDR2 from the germline V gene are SGHTS and YDEGEE. V gave up 4 bases and J gave up 4 bases, with 14 bases separating them. The DNA for the CDR3 is TGTGCCAGCAGCGCAACCGGGACTTCCACCGGGGAGCTGTTTTTT. Protein sequence: CASSATGTSTGELFF.

The chain couples TRBV7-3 to TRBJ2-3, with a weak D call TRBD2 (7 bases). The germline CDR1 and CDR2 sequences are SGHTA and FQGTGA. V was cut by 0 bases and J by 5 bases, with 12 bases left in between. The CDR3 runs 15 residues. This CDR3 is CASSLTGGALDTQYF. The CDR3 DNA reads TGTGCCAGCAGCTTAACGGGGGGGGCCTTAGATACGCAGTATTTT.

The chain recombines TRBV5-7 with TRBJ2-5; maybe TRBD2 (6 bases). TRBV5-7 is an ORF; its function is uncertain. This CDR3 is built from 16 residues. Trimming shortened V by 0 bases and J by 5 bases, and 17 bases separated the two germline ends. The CDR3 is CASSLAGTGERETQYF. CDR3 in DNA: TGTGCCAGCAGCTTGGCCGGGACTGGGGAGAGGGAGACCCAGTACTTC.

This clone has a handful of counts. CDR3 sequence (DNA): TGTGCCAGCTCAATACGCTCCGGGACTAGCGGGGGGGATTTGGGTGAGCAGTTCTTC. Amino acid sequence: CASSIRSGTSGGDLGEQFF. The chain is built from TRBV18 and TRBJ2-1, with TRBD2 matching 16 bases. Trimming removed 5 bases from V and 9 bases from J; junction bases left unmatched: 16. The germline V gene has CDR1 KGHSH and CDR2 LQKENI. This CDR3 contains 19 residues. The entire variable domain, with the rest obtained from reference TRBV18 and TRBJ2-1, is as follows: NAGVMQNPRHLVRRRGQEARLRCSPMKGHSHVYWYRQLPEEGLKFMVYLQKENIIDESGMPKERFSAEFPKEGPSILRIQQVVRGDSAAYFCASSIRSGTSGGDLGEQFFGPGTRLTVL.

The rearrangement links TRBV10-3 to TRBJ2-1, with 10 bases fitting TRBD2. The CDR3 sequence is 19 residues long. V lost 11 bases to trimming and J lost 7 bases; unmatched junction nucleotides: 26. In germline, CDR1 is ENHRY, CDR2 SYGVKD. CDR3 DNA: TGTGCCGCCGGAAGGGGCCAGCGGGGGGGCCGTAGGTTGGGGAATGAGCAGTTCTTC. Its translation: CAAGRGQRGGRRLGNEQFF.

The chain links TRBV5-4 to TRBJ1-2, with TRBD1 matching 8 bases. Germline lookup yields CDR1 SGHNT and CDR2 YYREEE (reference sequence). The length of the CDR3 is 15 residues. The V and J ends lost 4 bases and 2 bases, in that order; junction bases with no gene match: 7. Here the CDR3 DNA reads TGTGCCAGCAGCCTCATGACAGGGGCCAACTATGGCTACACCTTC. Translated: CASSLMTGANYGYTF.

This clone was recorded a few times. V usage is TRBV6-5 and J usage is TRBJ2-3; the D is unclear. Per the germline V gene, CDR1 is MNHEY and CDR2 is SVGAGI. The V end lost 5 bases, the J end lost 10 bases, and 10 bases lay between the germline ends. The CDR3 has 11 residues. The CDR3 nucleotides read TGTGCCAGCAGTGAAATAGTGTCGCAGTATTTT. Amino acids: CASSEIVSQYF.

This chain links TRBV4-2 with TRBJ1-5, with D perhaps matching TRBD1 (6 bases). Germline lookup yields CDR1 LGHNA and CDR2 YNFKEQ. V was cut by 0 bases and J by 7 bases, with 10 bases left in between. CDR3 length: 14 residues. CDR3: CASSQDQRGQPQHF. In DNA, the CDR3 is TGTGCCAGCAGCCAAGATCAGAGGGGGCAGCCCCAGCATTTT.

The chain uses TRBV7-6 and TRBJ2-6; TRBD1 is a possible D gene (6 bases). Germline V gene lookup returns CDR1 SGHVS and CDR2 FNYEAQ. The V end lost 4 bases, the J end lost 4 bases, and 29 bases lay between the germline ends. The CDR3 is made up of 21 amino acids. This CDR3 is CASSYRPYPGTPSDGANVLTF. The CDR3 bases are TGTGCCAGCAGCTATCGACCGTACCCCGGGACACCATCTGACGGGGCCAACGTCCTGACTTTC.

The chain links TRBV7-9 to TRBJ2-5; D might be TRBD1 (6 bases). CDR3 length: 16 amino acids. Deletions cut 5 bases from V and 2 bases from J, with 18 bases between. Germline loops: CDR1 SEHNR, CDR2 FQNEAQ (reference sequence). The CDR3 nucleotides are TGTGCCAGCAGCCCCCAAAGCCCGAGGGGGCAAGAGACCCAGTACTTC. Translation: CASSPQSPRGQETQYF.

The chain links TRBV30 to TRBJ1-4, with a possible D match to TRBD1 (5 bases). Germline assignment: CDR1 GTSNPN and CDR2 SVGIG (reference sequence). The V and J ends lost 6 bases and 8 bases respectively, with 19 bases between them. The CDR3 runs to 14 residues. CDR3 sequence reads: CACPRGGFGEKLFF. The CDR3 bases are TGTGCCTGCCCTAGGGGTGGGTTCGGGGAAAAACTGTTTTTT.

The chain couples TRBV11-3 to TRBJ1-2; D is undetermined. Germline loops: CDR1 SGHNT, CDR2 YENEEA. V lost 7 bases, J lost 3 bases, and 12 bases lay in between. This CDR3 region has 13 residues. The CDR3: CASKVRRDYGYTF. The CDR3 nucleotides are TGTGCCAGCAAGGTTCGCCGGGACTATGGCTACACCTTC.

This chain connects TRBV5-1 to TRBJ1-1; TRBD1 matches 7 bases. The V segment lost 0 bases and the J segment 0 bases; nucleotides outside the gene matches: 14. Germline CDR1 and CDR2: SGHRS and YFSETQ. This CDR3 has 19 amino acids. The CDR3 DNA is TGCGCCAGCAGCTTGGAGGCGGGGACCCTCACAGGGGTGAACACTGAAGCTTTCTTT. As protein: CASSLEAGTLTGVNTEAFF.

This chain uses TRBV18 with TRBJ1-5, with D possibly TRBD1 on 5 matching bases. The CDR3 runs 14 residues. The germline CDR1 and CDR2 sequences are KGHSH and LQKENI. Trimming left V 2 bases short and J 6 bases short, with 11 bases between. The CDR3 bases are TGTGCCAGCTCACCAGATGGGGGGGGTCAGCCCCAGCATTTT. Its protein is CASSPDGGGQPQHF.

The chain couples TRBV7-6 to TRBJ2-5; 7 bases are a match to TRBD1. The trim removed 6 bases at V and 5 bases at J, leaving 9 bases unmatched. The CDR3 is 14 residues long. In germline, CDR1 is SGHVS, CDR2 FNYEAQ. The CDR3 DNA reads TGTGCCAGCAGTCTAAAGACAGGGCCGGAGACCCAGTACTTC. It specifies CASSLKTGPETQYF.

The V call is TRBV29-1, the J call TRBJ2-2; 9 positions agree with TRBD1. This CDR3 has 11 amino acids. V lost 6 bases, J lost 8 bases, and 1 base stayed unmatched. Germline CDR1 SQVTM, CDR2 ANQGSEA. The CDR3, as DNA: TGCAGCGTAGGACAGGGGGGGGAGCTGTTTTTT. Translating it yields CSVGQGGELFF.